A single sample gave rise to the 16 T cell receptor beta chains below, sequenced in a study of beta chain features in type 1 diabetes. Findings of the study overall: Among patients with Type 1 diabetes, TCRB CDR3s were moderately but significantly shorter in every one of the four CD4+ subsets.

Their target antigens are unknown. cDNA synthesis used the whole RNA isolate, giving expressed TCRB sequences. Assay: immunoSEQ multiplex PCR; the TCRdb copy retains only in-frame clones and omits some. Of 300,000 to 450,000 clones in the sample, around a tenth were seen once. The material sequenced was central memory CD4+ T cells from blood. These receptors came from a man aged 25-45 years with type 1 diabetes.

The J gene is TRBJ1-2, the V gene TRBV10-3; D remains ambiguous. Germline-derived CDR1 and CDR2 are ENHRY and SYGVKD. There are 17 residues in the CDR3. V lost 0 bases and J 5 bases, leaving 19 bases between the germline ends. CDR3 sequence: CAISESFSPFKSYGYTF. The CDR3, as DNA: TGTGCCATCAGTGAGTCCTTTAGTCCCTTTAAATCTTATGGCTACACCTTC.

This clone was observed at least ten times. V and J are TRBV28 and TRBJ1-5; 7 nucleotides agree with TRBD1. V trimming: 7 bases; J trimming: 4 bases; junction bases outside the gene matches: 7. Germline CDR1 MDHEN, CDR2 SYDVKM. The CDR3 extends over 14 amino acids. CDR3 DNA sequence: TGTGCCAGCACCGTGGACAGGACGAATCAGCCCCAGCATTTT. Translating gives CASTVDRTNQPQHF. The full variable domain, in which reference TRBV28 and TRBJ1-5 provide the parts outside the CDR3, is DVKVTQSSRYLVKRTGEKVFLECVQDMDHENMFWYRQDPGLGLRLIYFSYDVKMKEKGDIPEGYSVSREKKERFSLILESASTNQTSMYLCASTVDRTNQPQHFGDGTRLSIL.

This clone came up a few times. The chain has TRBV11-3 and TRBJ2-1, with D possibly being TRBD2 (5 bases). CDR1 SGHNT and CDR2 YENEEA come from the germline V gene. CDR3 length: 14 amino acids. Between the trimmed V and J ends, which lost 1 base and 7 bases, there was a span of 11 bases. In DNA, the CDR3 is TGTGCCAGCAGCTTAGGTTCTAGCAGGAATGAGCAGTTCTTC. Its protein is CASSLGSSRNEQFF.

This clone was recorded a few times. The V gene is TRBV6-1, the J gene TRBJ2-1, with D possibly being TRBD2 (6 bases). V was cut by 5 bases and J by 8 bases, with 13 bases left in between. This CDR3 is 13 amino acids long. Per the germline V gene, CDR1 is MNHNS and CDR2 is SASEGT. The CDR3 spells CASSSRLAYEQFF. The CDR3 DNA reads as TGTGCCAGCAGTTCCCGGCTAGCGTATGAGCAGTTCTTC.

This CDR3 reads CASSSSGTKREEQFF. Written as DNA, the CDR3 is TGTGCCAGCAGCTCCTCAGGGACCAAGCGGGAGGAGCAGTTCTTC. The chain carries TRBV5-6 and TRBJ2-1; 8 bases are a match to TRBD2. The CDR3 is 15 amino acids. The V gene's germline CDR1 is SGHDT and CDR2 YYEEEE. Trimming at V came to 3 bases and at J to 10 bases, leaving 12 bases not matched to a gene.

This clone came up many times. V usage is TRBV18 and J usage is TRBJ2-7; D gene unclear. V gave up 0 bases and J gave up 2 bases, with 8 bases separating them. The CDR3 length is 14 residues. The V gene's germline CDR1 is KGHSH and CDR2 LQKENI. CDR3 loop: CASSPPSRTYEQYF. The CDR3 coding sequence is TGTGCCAGCTCACCACCGTCCCGAACCTACGAGCAGTACTTC.

This clone has just a few counts. V usage is TRBV2 and J usage is TRBJ2-5; 12 positions agree with TRBD2. Germline assignment: CDR1 SNHLY and CDR2 FYNNEI. Trimming cost V 6 bases and J 3 bases; bases outside gene matches: 11. The length of the CDR3 is 17 residues. CDR3 in DNA: TGTGCCAGCAGCCCACCGACTAGCGGGAGTTGGAAAGAGACCCAGTACTTC. Residues: CASSPPTSGSWKETQYF.

The V call is TRBV28, the J call TRBJ2-5, with D maybe TRBD2 (6 bases). The CDR3 runs 14 residues. The V end lost 2 bases, the J end lost 1 base, and 8 bases lay between the germline ends. Germline CDR1 reads MDHEN; CDR2 reads SYDVKM. DNA for the CDR3: TGTGCCAGCAGTTTAGGAGGGAGCCAAGAGACCCAGTACTTC. Amino acid sequence: CASSLGGSQETQYF.

Comments on this clone: The identical CDR3 is also encoded by other nucleotide sequences in the sample. The chain recombines TRBV5-1 with TRBJ2-7, with D possibly matching TRBD1 (6 bases). Trimming pared 3 bases from V and 4 bases from J, leaving 8 bases between. CDR3 size: 12 residues. Per the germline V gene, CDR1 is SGHRS and CDR2 is YFSETQ. CDR3 in DNA: TGCGCCAGCAGCTCGCAGGGGTACGAGCAGTACTTC. Encoded protein: CASSSQGYEQYF.

The V gene is TRBV4-3, the J gene TRBJ2-3; TRBD1 matches at 8 bases. CDR3 size: 16 residues. The junction had 5 bases not matched to a gene; V was cut back by 1 base and J by 2 bases. The germline V gene has CDR1 LGHNA and CDR2 YSLEER. CDR3 coding DNA: TGCGCCAGCAGCCAAGGAGGACAGGGCTTCACAGATACGCAGTATTTT. Protein product: CASSQGGQGFTDTQYF.

This chain links TRBV28 with TRBJ1-2; D is unresolved. CDR1 MDHEN and CDR2 SYDVKM come from the germline V gene. V was pared by 3 bases and J by 3 bases, with 17 bases between. The CDR3 is made up of 16 amino acids. CDR3 sequence reads: CASSFPERSQYYGYTF. For the CDR3, the DNA is TGTGCCAGCAGTTTTCCCGAGAGGAGCCAGTACTATGGCTACACCTTC.

In this sample, this clone turned up many times. The gene calls are TRBV6-4 and TRBJ2-7, with D unclear. The length of the CDR3 is 13 residues. Trimming cost V 4 bases and J 4 bases, with 11 bases left between them. CDR1 and CDR2 (germline): MRHNA, SNTAGT. In DNA form, the CDR3 reads TGTGCCAGCAGTGCGCAGGTGGGGTACGAGCAGTACTTC. Amino acids: CASSAQVGYEQYF.

In regard to this clone: This probably arose from a read error, given a far larger clone one base away. The CDR3 is CASSFAGGNEQFF. CDR3 bases: TGTGCCAGCAGCTTCGCAGGGGGCAATGAGCAGTTCTTC. The chain recombines TRBV11-2 with TRBJ2-1, with TRBD1 matching over 7 bases. V lost 3 bases, J lost 6 bases, and 2 bases stayed unmatched. This CDR3 is built from 13 residues. The V gene's germline CDR1 is SGHAT and CDR2 FQNNGV.

This chain connects TRBV28 to TRBJ2-1; tentatively, D is TRBD1 (6 bases). V was pared by 3 bases and J by 4 bases, with 13 bases between. Germline V gene lookup returns CDR1 MDHEN and CDR2 SYDVKM. The CDR3 runs 15 residues. The CDR3 reads CASSFRGNIYNEQFF. CDR3 DNA sequence: TGTGCCAGCAGTTTCAGGGGCAACATTTACAATGAGCAGTTCTTC.

This clone was seen more than once but under ten times. This chain uses TRBV6-5 with TRBJ2-7; D is perhaps TRBD1 or TRBD2 (5 bases each). The ends were cut back, 5 bases at V and 6 bases at J, with 17 bases in the middle. Germline-derived CDR1 and CDR2 are MNHEY and SVGAGI. The CDR3 totals 14 residues. CDR3 sequence reads: CASSEEGLGFEQYF. The CDR3 bases are TGTGCCAGCAGTGAAGAGGGGCTGGGTTTCGAGCAGTACTTC.

The J gene is TRBJ2-1, the V gene TRBV7-2; the D gene could be TRBD1 or TRBD2 (7 bases each). Trimming removed 4 bases from V and 7 bases from J, with 23 bases in between. Germline lookup yields CDR1 SGHTA and CDR2 FQGNSA. This CDR3 is 17 amino acids long. The DNA of the CDR3 is TGTGCCAGCAGCTCAACGCGGGGGACAGATACCCGTAATGAGCAGTTCTTC. Amino acids: CASSSTRGTDTRNEQFF.